This TCR beta chain was profiled in a study of PD-1 blockade in classical Hodgkin lymphoma. Germline lookup yields CDR1 MNHNS and CDR2 SASEGT. The CDR3 is 14 residues long. Study-level findings and limits: Differences between repertoires have undefined causes, possibly disease activity or prior therapy. There was a significant rise in CD4+ TCR diversity by C4D1, with no such rise for CD8+. Patients who responded completely had about the same baseline diversity as newly diagnosed patients.

Measured with immunoSEQ multiplex PCR; TCRdb has only the in-frame clones, and not every one. Among approximately 29,000 clones listed, roughly 75% were seen once. As to this clone: The antigen is not known. One end of the junction fails to match germline, which may point to a read error. Other DNA sequences in this specimen translate into the identical CDR3.

The time point denotes: cycle 4 day 1 (C4D1), after five to seven weeks of nivolumab. Every patient was affected by relapse after autologous stem cell transplantation, while exposure to brentuximab vedotin was not uniform. The chain carries TRBV6-1 and TRBJ2-7, with D possibly being TRBD1 (6 bases). The starting material was peripheral blood mononuclear cells (PBMCs), obtained before the fourth cycle of nivolumab. The sequence came from a human donor with classical Hodgkin lymphoma. CDR3 amino acids: CASSVATGQYEQYF. CDR3 DNA: TGCGCCAGCAGTGTGGCGACAGGTCAATACGAGCAGTACTTC.